The table lists the clone carrying this T cell receptor (beta chain) with a few counts. Its matching antigen is unknown. From germline, CDR1 is MNHEY and CDR2 SMNVEV (reference sequence). The CDR3 is 14 residues long. Trimming removed 2 bases at V and 0 bases at J, with 2 bases between. The source of the sample is a study of beta chain features in type 1 diabetes. Study-wide findings and caveats: TCRB CDR3 length was moderately but significantly reduced in all four CD4+ subsets of Type 1 diabetes patients.

cDNA synthesis used the whole RNA isolate, giving expressed TCRB sequences. Produced via immunoSEQ multiplex PCR; TCRdb's table is partial and in-frame only. The sample lists 600,000 or so clones, under 15% occurring once. The specimen sequenced was naive CD4+ T cells from blood. The receptor comes from a man aged 25 to 45 with type 1 diabetes. The V and J genes are TRBV27 and TRBJ1-6, with unresolved D. CDR3 region: CASSLSSYNSPLHF. The CDR3 region has the DNA TGTGCCAGCAGTTTAAGCTCCTATAATTCACCCCTCCACTTT.